These 5 T cell receptor beta chains originate from one sample sequenced in a study of T cells in Graves' hyperthyroidism and ophthalmopathy. RNA transcripts yielded amplified TCR beta CDR3 regions. HTBI primers were employed in a first-round RT-PCR of the TCR CDR3. In TCRdb, the multiplex PCR reads were re-called with MiXCR into one record per CDR3 protein. Among about 560,000 distinct CDR3 sequences listed, roughly 14% were seen once. The specimen was blood. These receptors came from a woman in her twenties or thirties with Graves' hyperthyroidism.

This clonotype was seen only a few times. This sequence joins TRBV6-1 and TRBJ1-1; perhaps TRBD1 as D (5 bases). The CDR3 sequence is 16 residues long. V lost 3 bases and J 0 bases, leaving 14 bases between the germline ends. Germline V CDR1 and CDR2: MNHNS, SASEGT. CDR3 DNA: TGTGCCAGCAGTGACGGGGACGGGAGTGTGAACACTGAAGCTTTCTTT. Its protein is CASSDGDGSVNTEAFF.

This clonotype was seen at least ten times. The DNA for the CDR3 is TGCAGTGGAAAAGGGGACACAGGGTGGAGCACTGAAGCTTTCTTT. Its translation: CSGKGDTGWSTEAFF. The chain uses TRBV20-1 and TRBJ1-1; tentative D call: TRBD1 (6 bases). Trimming pared 7 bases from V and 4 bases from J, leaving 22 bases between. Germline V gene data show CDR1 as DFQATT and CDR2 as SNEGSKA (reference sequence). The CDR3 has 15 amino acids.

The sample holds many counts of this clonotype. The chain uses TRBV12-3 or TRBV12-4 and TRBJ1-4, with 8 bases lining up with TRBD1. The V gene end was trimmed by 6 bases and the J gene end by 11 bases; junction bases not matched to a gene: 17. The CDR3 runs 16 residues. CDR3 amino acids: CASSPDLDRAGGKLFF. CDR3 DNA sequence: TGTGCCAGCAGCCCAGATCTGGACAGGGCGGGTGGGAAACTGTTTTTT.

V usage is TRBV5-1 and J usage is TRBJ2-5; 8 bases agree with TRBD1. Germline lookup yields CDR1 SGHRS and CDR2 YFSETQ. V trimming: 4 bases; J trimming: 5 bases; junction bases outside the gene matches: 13. This CDR3 is built from 16 residues. This CDR3 reads CASSLRTGLVSETQYF. CDR3 sequence (DNA): TGCGCCAGCAGCCTACGGACAGGGCTTGTCTCGGAGACCCAGTACTTC. Full variable domain (outside the CDR3, taken from reference TRBV5-1 and TRBJ2-5): KAGVTQTPRYLIKTRGQQVTLSCSPISGHRSVSWYQQTPGQGLQFLFEYFSETQRNKGNFPGRFSGRQFSNSRSEMNVSTLELGDSALYLCASSLRTGLVSETQYFGPGTRLLVL.

A remark on this clonotype: This clone may be a read error of a much larger clone one base away. V usage is TRBV30 and J usage is TRBJ2-1, with D tentatively TRBD1 or TRBD2 (5 bases each). CDR1 and CDR2 (germline): GTSNPN, SVGIG (reference sequence). Trimming left V 6 bases short and J 9 bases short, with 21 bases between. CDR3 length: 14 amino acids. CDR3 region: CACTRGENPGEQFF. The CDR3 DNA follows: TGTGCCTGCACGAGAGGGGAGAACCCCGGTGAGCAGTTCTTC. Full variable domain (remainder filled in from reference TRBV30 and TRBJ2-1): SQTIHQWPATLVQPVGSPLSLECTVEGTSNPNLYWYRQAAGRGLQLLFYSVGIGQISSEVPQNLSASRPQDRQFILSSKKLLLSDSGFYLCACTRGENPGEQFFGPGTRLTVL.